This TCR beta chain was sequenced in a study of T cell responses to AZD1222 COVID-19 vaccine. Points from the study as a whole: Spike-specific TCR breadth rose after two AZD1222 doses, and depth rose as well.

Sequencing used immunoSEQ multiplex PCR; TCRdb keeps in-frame clones, though not all of them. The table records 95,000 to 150,000 clones, roughly 90% of them present only once. For this clone: Its antigen is not known.

This sample comprised peripheral blood, obtained on day 0 of AZD1222 vaccination. The sequence came from an adult in good health.

The CDR3 loop is CASSPNGPDQPQHF. CDR3 nucleotide sequence: TGTGCCAGCAGCCCAAATGGACCGGATCAGCCCCAGCATTTT. V gene TRBV4-2 combines with J gene TRBJ1-5; D is uncertain. The ends were cut back, 4 bases at V and 5 bases at J, with 12 bases in the middle. CDR1 is LGHNA, CDR2 YNFKEQ, per germline. The CDR3 contains 14 residues.